This TCR beta chain was profiled in a study of T cell responses to AZD1222 COVID-19 vaccine. Per germline, CDR1 MNHEY and CDR2 SVGAGI. The V gene lost 9 bases and the J gene lost 5 bases, with 17 bases spanning the gap. The CDR3 has 15 residues. Clones were read by immunoSEQ multiplex PCR, and TCRdb kept only the in-frame ones, dropping some. This table has over 120,000 clones, approximately 92% appearing once. Study-level points and caveats: Dominant CD4 TCR responses targeted spike regions 160-218 and 743-854. Repertoires in all cases were sampled only once the peak T cell response had passed.

Points on this clone: What it binds is unknown.

This TCR came from an adult in good health. The chain uses TRBV6-5 and TRBJ1-6, with D possibly TRBD1 on 5 matching bases. The starting material was peripheral blood, obtained on day 0 of AZD1222 vaccination. CDR3 protein: CASDRAGTNNSPLHF. CDR3 nucleotides: TGTGCCAGTGACCGGGCAGGGACGAATAATTCACCCCTCCACTTT.